One and the same sample provided the 29 T cell receptor beta chains below, sequenced in a study of T cell changes during pregnancy in multiple sclerosis. Sequenced by immunoSEQ multiplex PCR; TCRdb stores in-frame clones only, minus some. The sample gives 110,000 or so clones, approximately 95% of which show up once; less than 7.5% is in the top ten. Sample: peripheral blood, taken before pregnancy. The receptors originated from a female donor with multiple sclerosis, enrolled in a pregnancy study.

The chain joins TRBV5-6 to TRBJ1-3; no clear D. This CDR3 comprises 11 residues. Trimming took 2 bases from V and 8 from J, leaving 5 bases between them. Germline CDR1 reads SGHDT; CDR2 reads YYEEEE. The CDR3 bases are TGTGCCAGCAGCTTCGTTGACACCATATATTTT. Translation gives CASSFVDTIYF. Variable domain in full (rest from reference TRBV5-6 and TRBJ1-3): DAGVTQSPTHLIKTRGQQVTLRCSPKSGHDTVSWYQQALGQGPQFIFQYYEEEERQRGNFPDRFSGHQFPNYSSELNVNALLLGDSALYLCASSFVDTIYFGEGSWLTVV.

The genes are TRBV9 and TRBJ1-2, with 8 bases lining up with TRBD1. The CDR3 spans 15 residues. V lost 3 bases and J lost 0; bases outside the gene matches: 4. Germline V lookup: CDR1 SGDLS, CDR2 YYNGEE. The CDR3 nucleotides read TGTGCCAGCAGCGCCGCAGGGGGCGCTAACTATGGCTACACCTTC. The encoded protein is CASSAAGGANYGYTF.

The chain couples TRBV5-1 to TRBJ2-7, with a possible D match to TRBD2 (6 bases). The germline gives CDR1 SGHRS, CDR2 YFSETQ. V lost 6 bases and J 4 bases, leaving 23 bases between the germline ends. This CDR3 has 16 residues. CDR3 amino acids: CASTLTLDGLPYEQYF. CDR3 nucleotides: TGCGCCAGCACCCTCACTTTGGACGGACTACCTTACGAGCAGTACTTC.

The chain joins TRBV28 to TRBJ2-2; D perhaps matches TRBD1 (6 bases). CDR1 and CDR2 (germline): MDHEN, SYDVKM. This CDR3 is 16 amino acids long. V gave up 2 bases and J gave up 1 base, with 11 bases separating them. The CDR3 protein is CASSLTGTWNTGELFF. CDR3 DNA: TGTGCCAGCAGTTTAACCGGGACATGGAACACCGGGGAGCTGTTTTTT.

The rearrangement uses TRBV5-1 and TRBJ2-6, with D possibly being TRBD1 (6 bases). Germline V gene data show CDR1 as SGHRS and CDR2 as YFSETQ. CDR3 length equals 17 residues. The germline V and J ends were trimmed by 4 bases and 4 bases, with 18 bases remaining between them. The CDR3 region is CASSTRGSRTGANVLTF. The CDR3 DNA reads TGCGCCAGCAGCACCAGGGGCTCTCGAACCGGGGCCAACGTCCTGACTTTC.

The CDR3, as DNA: TGTGCCAGCAGCTTAACTAGCGGGATCACAGATACGCAGTATTTT. It encodes CASSLTSGITDTQYF. The rearrangement links TRBV7-3 to TRBJ2-3; 8 nucleotides align to TRBD2. The ends lost 0 bases at V and 2 bases at J; junction bases unmatched: 1. CDR1 and CDR2 (germline): SGHTA, FQGTGA. CDR3 size: 15 residues.

The chain recombines TRBV5-6 with TRBJ2-7, with D uncertain. V was trimmed by 6 bases and J by 3 bases, leaving 19 bases between them. CDR1 is SGHDT, CDR2 YYEEEE, per germline. The CDR3 loop spans 15 amino acids. The CDR3 coding sequence is TGTGCCAGCACCCAACGAGACGACATTTTCTACGAGCAGTACTTC. Translating gives CASTQRDDIFYEQYF.

The V call is TRBV5-4, the J call TRBJ1-3; TRBD1 matches at 8 bases. Per germline, CDR1 SGHNT and CDR2 YYREEE (reference sequence). The CDR3 is 16 amino acids. Trimming removed 0 bases from V and 2 bases from J; junction bases left unmatched: 4. This CDR3 reads CASSLGGTGTGNTIYF. CDR3 nucleotide sequence: TGTGCCAGCAGCTTGGGTGGGACAGGAACTGGAAACACCATATATTTT. Full variable domain (remainder filled in from reference TRBV5-4 and TRBJ1-3): ETGVTQSPTHLIKTRGQQVTLRCSSQSGHNTVSWYQQALGQGPQFIFQYYREEENGRGNFPPRFSGLQFPNYSSELNVNALELDDSALYLCASSLGGTGTGNTIYFGEGSWLTVV.

V and J are TRBV27 and TRBJ2-3, with 16 nucleotides matching TRBD2. J was trimmed by 3 bases and V by 3 bases; bases with no gene match: 15. Germline lookup yields CDR1 MNHEY and CDR2 SMNVEV (reference sequence). The CDR3 has 21 amino acids. CDR3 DNA sequence: TGTGCCAGCAGTTTCCTCCCTCCGGGACTAGCGGGAGGGCTAGGGACAGATACGCAGTATTTT. Translation: CASSFLPPGLAGGLGTDTQYF.

The rearrangement uses TRBV6-5 and TRBJ2-7; 7 bases map to TRBD2. J lost 5 bases, V lost 6 bases, and 10 bases had no gene match. The CDR3 totals 14 residues. The germline V gene encodes CDR1 MNHEY and CDR2 SVGAGI. The CDR3 DNA follows: TGTGCCAGCAGCCAGGGAGGGCCCGGGGACGAGCAGTACTTC. Its protein product is CASSQGGPGDEQYF.

V gene TRBV19 combines with J gene TRBJ1-4, with 7 nucleotides matching TRBD1. The V and J ends lost 1 base and 4 bases, in that order; junction bases with no gene match: 3. Germline values: CDR1 LNHDA, CDR2 SQIVND (reference sequence). CDR3 length: 15 residues. The CDR3 region is CASSIGGQNNEKLFF. The CDR3, as DNA: TGTGCCAGTAGTATAGGGGGACAGAATAATGAAAAACTGTTTTTT. Drawing the rest from reference TRBV19 and TRBJ1-4, the complete variable domain is DGGITQSPKYLFRKEGQNVTLSCEQNLNHDAMYWYRQDPGQGLRLIYYSQIVNDFQKGDIAEGYSVSREKKESFPLTVTSAQKNPTAFYLCASSIGGQNNEKLFFGSGTQLSVL.

The V gene is TRBV23-1, the J gene TRBJ2-2, with D maybe TRBD1 (6 bases). TRBV23-1 is sorted into the ORF group, with uncertain function. The CDR3 spans 14 residues. V lost 2 bases and J lost 6, with 10 bases in between. The CDR3 sequence is CASSQTTGSGELFF. The CDR3 region has the DNA TGCGCCAGCAGTCAAACCACAGGGTCCGGGGAGCTGTTTTTT.

This clone was seen once. V and J are TRBV5-5 and TRBJ1-3, with D perhaps TRBD1 (5 bases). Germline V lookup: CDR1 SGHKS, CDR2 YYEKEE (reference sequence). V gave up 4 bases and J gave up 0 bases, with 14 bases separating them. CDR3 size: 16 residues. The CDR3 bases are TGTGCCAGCAGCCCCAGTCCAGGGCACTCTGGAAACACCATATATTTT. Translated: CASSPSPGHSGNTIYF.

The CDR3 coding sequence is TGTGCCAGCAGCGAGGGACTAGCGGGGCGAAGGGAGACCCAGTACTTC. This translates into CASSEGLAGRRETQYF. The chain combines TRBV5-4 with TRBJ2-5; 13 bases align to TRBD2. Germline CDR1 reads SGHNT; CDR2 reads YYREEE (reference sequence). The CDR3 covers 16 residues. The ends lost 4 bases at V and 5 bases at J; junction bases unmatched: 8.

V usage is TRBV4-1 and J usage is TRBJ2-3; 9 nucleotides line up with TRBD2. Germline V gives CDR1 MGHRA, CDR2 YSYEKL. V lost 0 bases, J lost 6 bases, and 10 bases stayed unmatched. The CDR3 sequence is 17 residues long. CDR3 DNA sequence: TGCGCCAGCAGCCAAGATTCGCTAGCGGGAAGAGTTGATACGCAGTATTTT. Amino acids: CASSQDSLAGRVDTQYF.

The chain has TRBV6-5 and TRBJ2-7; 7 positions agree with TRBD1. V shed 6 bases and J 4 bases; nucleotides not matched to a gene: 9. Germline CDR1 MNHEY, CDR2 SVGAGI. The CDR3 has 14 residues. The CDR3 DNA sequence: TGTGCCAGCAGAAAGCCGGGACAGAAGTACGAGCAGTACTTC. Translating it yields CASRKPGQKYEQYF.

The CDR3 sequence: CASSRLAGEYNEQFF. In nucleotides, the CDR3 is TGTGCCAGCAGCAGACTAGCGGGTGAATACAATGAGCAGTTCTTC. The chain couples TRBV6-4 to TRBJ2-1, with 10 bases lining up with TRBD2. Trimming took 6 bases from V and 4 from J; bases not matched to a gene: 6. The CDR3 loop spans 15 amino acids. Germline CDR1 reads MRHNA; CDR2 reads SNTAGT.

The chain's CDR3 is CASSASGRFYNEQFF. DNA of the CDR3: TGTGCCAGCAGCGCGAGCGGGAGGTTCTACAATGAGCAGTTCTTC. The rearrangement links TRBV9 to TRBJ2-1; 9 bases line up with TRBD2. The CDR3 extends over 15 amino acids. The germline V gene encodes CDR1 SGDLS and CDR2 YYNGEE. V was clipped by 3 bases and J by 3 bases; unmatched bases: 4.

The rearrangement links TRBV7-2 to TRBJ1-2; 7 bases align to TRBD1. Trimming at V came to 3 bases and at J to 4 bases, leaving 5 bases not matched to a gene. Germline V gene sequence: CDR1 SGHTA, CDR2 FQGNSA. CDR3 length: 14 residues. CDR3 protein: CASSLAGTAYGYTF. In nucleotides, the CDR3 is TGTGCCAGCAGCTTGGCCGGGACAGCCTATGGCTACACCTTC.

This chain uses TRBV29-1 with TRBJ2-1, with 12 bases aligning to TRBD2. The CDR3 totals 13 residues. J gave up 6 bases and V 7 bases, and 4 bases lay outside the gene matches. Per the germline V gene, CDR1 is SQVTM and CDR2 is ANQGSEA. The CDR3 here is CSGGLAGFNEQFF. CDR3 nucleotides: TGCAGCGGTGGACTAGCGGGATTCAATGAGCAGTTCTTC.

This rearrangement joins TRBV2 to TRBJ2-3; maybe TRBD1 (6 bases). The CDR3 has 14 residues. V was trimmed by 7 bases and J by 0 bases, leaving 11 bases between them. CDR1 SNHLY and CDR2 FYNNEI come from the germline V gene. For the CDR3, the DNA is TGTGCCAGCATCACAGGGAGTAGCACAGATACGCAGTATTTT. Protein sequence: CASITGSSTDTQYF.

This clone was counted a single time. J is TRBJ1-1 and V is TRBV7-8, with D maybe TRBD1 (6 bases). The CDR3 has 15 amino acids. With 5 bases removed from V and 1 base from J, the gap between germline ends came to 14 bases. The germline CDR1 and CDR2 sequences are SGHVS and FQNEAQ. The DNA of the CDR3 is TGTGCCAGCAGCCCCTGGACAGCGCCGAACACTGAAGCTTTCTTT. Its protein product is CASSPWTAPNTEAFF. The full variable domain, completed using reference TRBV7-8 and TRBJ1-1, is GAGVSQSPRYKVAKRGQDVALRCDPISGHVSLFWYQQALGQGPEFLTYFQNEAQLDKSGLPSDRFFAERPEGSVSTLKIQRTQQEDSAVYLCASSPWTAPNTEAFFGQGTRLTVV.

This sequence joins TRBV28 and TRBJ1-4; D gene uncertain. The CDR3 totals 13 residues. Looked up from germline, CDR1 is MDHEN and CDR2 is SYDVKM. The germline V and J ends were trimmed by 6 bases and 8 bases, with 13 bases remaining between them. The CDR3 is CASRVTGFEKLFF. In DNA form, the CDR3 reads TGTGCCAGCAGAGTTACGGGTTTCGAAAAACTGTTTTTT.

V gene TRBV5-6 combines with J gene TRBJ2-1; tentatively, D is TRBD2 (5 bases). Germline loops: CDR1 SGHDT, CDR2 YYEEEE. The CDR3 contains 15 residues. Trimming left V 3 bases short and J 5 bases short, with 15 bases between. The CDR3 DNA sequence: TGTGCCAGCAGCTCGTGGGTAGCGAGTGACAATGAGCAGTTCTTC. It encodes CASSSWVASDNEQFF.

The rearrangement joins TRBV2 to TRBJ1-5, with 7 nucleotides matching TRBD1. The V and J ends lost 4 bases and 7 bases, in that order; junction bases with no gene match: 13. The CDR3 has 16 residues. CDR1 and CDR2 from the germline V gene are SNHLY and FYNNEI. The CDR3 sequence is CASSGQGRGMNQPQHF. In DNA form, the CDR3 reads TGTGCCAGCAGTGGACAGGGAAGGGGGATGAACCAGCCCCAGCATTTT.

V gene TRBV29-1 combines with J gene TRBJ1-1; 7 nucleotides match TRBD1. The V segment lost 0 bases and the J segment 11 bases; nucleotides outside the gene matches: 12. The V gene's germline CDR1 is SQVTM and CDR2 ANQGSEA. This CDR3 has 14 residues. The CDR3 is CSVEEWTGGSSAFF. The CDR3 DNA follows: TGCAGCGTTGAAGAGTGGACAGGTGGTTCTTCGGCTTTCTTT.

This chain joins TRBV19 and TRBJ2-2; possible D gene TRBD1, 6 bases. The CDR3 is 16 amino acids. Germline lookup yields CDR1 LNHDA and CDR2 SQIVND (reference sequence). The ends were cut back, 1 base at V and 4 bases at J, with 13 bases in the middle. CDR3 protein: CASSIVRQVGTGELFF. In nucleotides, the CDR3 is TGTGCCAGTAGTATAGTCCGACAGGTGGGCACCGGGGAGCTGTTTTTT.

V and J are TRBV5-1 and TRBJ1-1; weak D call: TRBD1 (5 bases). The CDR3 sequence is 13 residues long. The V gene's germline CDR1 is SGHRS and CDR2 YFSETQ. The V end lost 4 bases, the J end lost 0 bases, and 7 bases lay between the germline ends. Here the CDR3 DNA reads TGCGCCAGCAGCGCGACAGTGAACACTGAAGCTTTCTTT. It specifies CASSATVNTEAFF.

The gene calls are TRBV7-7 and TRBJ2-6, with 7 positions matching TRBD1. J was trimmed by 7 bases and V by 5 bases; bases with no gene match: 5. This CDR3 contains 14 residues. CDR1 and CDR2 from the germline V gene are SSHAT and FNYEAQ (reference sequence). The chain's CDR3 is CASSPDRAANVLTF. CDR3 nucleotides: TGTGCCAGCAGCCCTGACAGGGCAGCCAACGTCCTGACTTTC.